One TCR beta chain is described in this entry. Its antigen is undetermined. Single viable CD3+CD4+CD8-CD45RO+ cells were sorted as the memory CD4+ T cells. Donors' CMV status reflects serum IgG against pp150, pp28, p38, p52. CD4+ T cells were isolated by positive magnetic selection. V lost 5 bases and J lost 0, with 8 bases in between. Germline V lookup: CDR1 MNHNS, CDR2 SASEGT. The CDR3 sequence is 14 residues long. Repertoires were generated with immunoSEQ multiplex PCR, while TCRdb's copy carries only in-frame clones and drops some. The table has tens of thousands of clones, 78% seen once. These data belong to a study of memory CD4+ T cells and cytomegalovirus serostatus. On the study more broadly: Of the healthy Belgian adults, fewer than 10 were CMV seropositive and fewer than 30 seronegative.

Notes on the study in general: Each of 65 to 75 CMV-associated TCRbeta sequences occurred in one to five individuals.

This TCR came from an adult in good health and CMV-seronegative. The source material was memory CD4+ T cells from blood. The chain employs TRBV6-1 and TRBJ1-5; a possible D gene is TRBD1 (5 bases). In DNA form, the CDR3 reads TGTGCCAGCAGTAGGGACCGTAGCAATCAGCCCCAGCATTTT. Translated: CASSRDRSNQPQHF.